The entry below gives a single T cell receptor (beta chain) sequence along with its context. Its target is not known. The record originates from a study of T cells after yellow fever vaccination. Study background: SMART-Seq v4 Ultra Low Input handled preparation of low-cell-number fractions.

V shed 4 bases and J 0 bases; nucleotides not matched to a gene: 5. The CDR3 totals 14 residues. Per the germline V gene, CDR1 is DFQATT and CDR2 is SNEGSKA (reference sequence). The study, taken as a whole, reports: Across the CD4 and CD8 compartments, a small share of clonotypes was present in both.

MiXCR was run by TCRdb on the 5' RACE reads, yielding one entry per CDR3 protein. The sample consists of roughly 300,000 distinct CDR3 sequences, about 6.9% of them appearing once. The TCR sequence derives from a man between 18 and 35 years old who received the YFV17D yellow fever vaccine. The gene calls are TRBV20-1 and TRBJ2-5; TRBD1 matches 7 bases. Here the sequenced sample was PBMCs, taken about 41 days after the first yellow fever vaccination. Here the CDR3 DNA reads TGCAGTGCTATGAGGGGGACAGACCAAGAGACCCAGTACTTC. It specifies CSAMRGTDQETQYF.